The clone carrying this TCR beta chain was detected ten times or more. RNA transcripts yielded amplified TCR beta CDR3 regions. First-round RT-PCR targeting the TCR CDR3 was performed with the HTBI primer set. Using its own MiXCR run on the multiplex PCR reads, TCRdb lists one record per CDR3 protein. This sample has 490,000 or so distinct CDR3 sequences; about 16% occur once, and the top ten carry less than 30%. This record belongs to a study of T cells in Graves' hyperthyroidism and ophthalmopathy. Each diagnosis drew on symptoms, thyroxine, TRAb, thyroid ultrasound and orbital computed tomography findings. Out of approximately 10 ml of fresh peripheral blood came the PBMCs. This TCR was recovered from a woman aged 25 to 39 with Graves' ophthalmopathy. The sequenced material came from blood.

The DNA for the CDR3 is TGCGCCAGCAGCTTGGGAATTGGGACCAGTGTACCGCAGTATTTT. Protein product: CASSLGIGTSVPQYF. The rearrangement joins TRBV5-1 to TRBJ2-3; D possibly uses TRBD1 or TRBD2 (5 bases each). Trimming cost V 0 bases and J 10 bases, with 18 bases left between them. The CDR3 has 15 residues. Looked up from germline, CDR1 is SGHRS and CDR2 is YFSETQ. Based on the CDR3 plus reference TRBV5-1 and TRBJ2-3, the full variable domain is KAGVTQTPRYLIKTRGQQVTLSCSPISGHRSVSWYQQTPGQGLQFLFEYFSETQRNKGNFPGRFSGRQFSNSRSEMNVSTLELGDSALYLCASSLGIGTSVPQYFGPGTRLTVL.